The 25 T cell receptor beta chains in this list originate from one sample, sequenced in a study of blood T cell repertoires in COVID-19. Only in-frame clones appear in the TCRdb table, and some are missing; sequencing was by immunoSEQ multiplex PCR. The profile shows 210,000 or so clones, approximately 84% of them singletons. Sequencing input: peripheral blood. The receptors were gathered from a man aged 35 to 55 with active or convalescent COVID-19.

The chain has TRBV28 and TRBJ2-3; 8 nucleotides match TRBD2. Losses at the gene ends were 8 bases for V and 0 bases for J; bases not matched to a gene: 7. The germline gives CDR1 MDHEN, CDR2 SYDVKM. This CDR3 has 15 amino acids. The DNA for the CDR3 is TGTGCCAGCCCGGGAGCGGGGGCTAGCACAGATACGCAGTATTTT. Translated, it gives CASPGAGASTDTQYF.

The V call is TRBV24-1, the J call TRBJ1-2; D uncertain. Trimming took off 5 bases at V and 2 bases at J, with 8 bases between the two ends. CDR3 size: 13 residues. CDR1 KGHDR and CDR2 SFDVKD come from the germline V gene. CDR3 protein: CATSGSGNYGYTF. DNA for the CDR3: TGTGCCACCAGTGGCTCAGGAAACTATGGCTACACCTTC.

The CDR3 is CATSREQGVANEQYF. Written as DNA, the CDR3 is TGTGCCACCAGCAGAGAACAGGGAGTGGCTAACGAGCAGTACTTC. This rearrangement joins TRBV15 to TRBJ2-7; tentative D call: TRBD1 (6 bases). Germline values: CDR1 LNHNV, CDR2 YYDKDF (reference sequence). This CDR3 is 15 amino acids long. The ends were cut back, 0 bases at V and 5 bases at J, with 14 bases in the middle. Complete variable domain (other parts from reference TRBV15 and TRBJ2-7): DAMVIQNPRYQVTQFGKPVTLSCSQTLNHNVMYWYQQKSSQAPKLLFHYYDKDFNNEADTPDNFQSRRPNTSFCFLDIRSPGLGDTAMYLCATSREQGVANEQYFGPGTRLTVT.

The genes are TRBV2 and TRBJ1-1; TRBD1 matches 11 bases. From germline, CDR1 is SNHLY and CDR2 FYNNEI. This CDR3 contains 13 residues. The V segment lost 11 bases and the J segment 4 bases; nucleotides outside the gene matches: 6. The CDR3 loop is CAVTGTGGTEAFF. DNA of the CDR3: TGTGCCGTTACCGGGACAGGGGGCACTGAAGCTTTCTTT.

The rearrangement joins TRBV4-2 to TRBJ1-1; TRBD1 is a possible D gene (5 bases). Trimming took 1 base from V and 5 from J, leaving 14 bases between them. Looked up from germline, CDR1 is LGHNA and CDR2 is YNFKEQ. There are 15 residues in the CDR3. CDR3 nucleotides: TGTGCCAGCAGCCAAGTAGGGACCCGGGGGACTGAAGCTTTCTTT. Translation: CASSQVGTRGTEAFF.

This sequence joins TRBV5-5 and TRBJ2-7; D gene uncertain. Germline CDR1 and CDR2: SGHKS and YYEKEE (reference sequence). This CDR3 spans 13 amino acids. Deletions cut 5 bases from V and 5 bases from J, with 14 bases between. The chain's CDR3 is CASSRGPPDEQYF. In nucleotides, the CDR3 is TGTGCCAGCAGTCGAGGTCCCCCGGACGAGCAGTACTTC.

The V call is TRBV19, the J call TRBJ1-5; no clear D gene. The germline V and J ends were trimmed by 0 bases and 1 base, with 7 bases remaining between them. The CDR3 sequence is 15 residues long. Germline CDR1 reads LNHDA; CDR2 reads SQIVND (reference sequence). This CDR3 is CASSIDAGSNQPQHF. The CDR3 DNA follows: TGTGCCAGTAGTATAGATGCGGGAAGCAATCAGCCCCAGCATTTT.

The CDR3 sequence: CASSPLAGAFQETQYF. The CDR3 DNA is TGTGCCAGCAGTCCACTAGCGGGGGCCTTCCAAGAGACCCAGTACTTC. The gene calls are TRBV2 and TRBJ2-5; TRBD2 agrees at 11 bases. This CDR3 is built from 16 residues. The ends lost 5 bases at V and 1 base at J; junction bases unmatched: 6. Germline V CDR1 and CDR2: SNHLY, FYNNEI.

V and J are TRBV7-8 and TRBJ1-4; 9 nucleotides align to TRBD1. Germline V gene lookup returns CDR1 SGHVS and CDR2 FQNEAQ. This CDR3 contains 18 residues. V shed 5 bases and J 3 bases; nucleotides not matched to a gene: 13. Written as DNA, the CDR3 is TGTGCCAGCAGCCCCCGCTCCGGGACAGGGAGCCCTAATGAAAAACTGTTTTTT. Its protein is CASSPRSGTGSPNEKLFF.

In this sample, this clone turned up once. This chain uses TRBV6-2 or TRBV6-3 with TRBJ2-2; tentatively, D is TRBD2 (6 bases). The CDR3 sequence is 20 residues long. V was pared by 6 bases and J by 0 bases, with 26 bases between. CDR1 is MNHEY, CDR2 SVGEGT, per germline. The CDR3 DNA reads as TGTGCCAGCAGCCCCTTCCGCGGCCTTCCGGGGGTGTCGAACACCGGGGAGCTGTTTTTT. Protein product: CASSPFRGLPGVSNTGELFF.

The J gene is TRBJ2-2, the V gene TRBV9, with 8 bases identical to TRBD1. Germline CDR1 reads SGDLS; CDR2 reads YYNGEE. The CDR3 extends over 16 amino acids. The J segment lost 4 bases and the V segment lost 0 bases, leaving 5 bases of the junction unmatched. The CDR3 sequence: CASSVEPGGFTGELFF. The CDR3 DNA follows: TGTGCCAGCAGCGTAGAACCAGGGGGCTTCACCGGGGAGCTGTTTTTT.

CDR3 nucleotides: TGTGCCAGCAGTCCCCCGGGACAATCCTACGAGCAGTACTTC. The encoded protein is CASSPPGQSYEQYF. The V call is TRBV7-9, the J call TRBJ2-7; D might be TRBD1 (6 bases). Trimming removed 6 bases from V and 1 base from J, with 13 bases in between. Germline CDR1 is SEHNR and CDR2 is FQNEAQ (reference sequence). The CDR3 length is 14 residues.

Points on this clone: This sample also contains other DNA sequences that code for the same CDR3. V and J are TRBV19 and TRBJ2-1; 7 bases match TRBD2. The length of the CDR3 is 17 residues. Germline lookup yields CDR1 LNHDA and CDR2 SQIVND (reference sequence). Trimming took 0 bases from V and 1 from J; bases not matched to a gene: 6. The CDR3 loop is CASSIDLASGSYNEQFF. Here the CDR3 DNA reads TGTGCCAGTAGTATAGATCTGGCTAGCGGATCCTACAATGAGCAGTTCTTC.

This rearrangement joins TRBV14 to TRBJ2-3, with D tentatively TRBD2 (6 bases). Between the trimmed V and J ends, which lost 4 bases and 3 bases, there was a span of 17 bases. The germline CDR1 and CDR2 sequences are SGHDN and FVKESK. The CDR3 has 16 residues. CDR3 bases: TGTGCCAGCAGCCGGCGACTAGTGGGGGATACAGATACGCAGTATTTT. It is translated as CASSRRLVGDTDTQYF.

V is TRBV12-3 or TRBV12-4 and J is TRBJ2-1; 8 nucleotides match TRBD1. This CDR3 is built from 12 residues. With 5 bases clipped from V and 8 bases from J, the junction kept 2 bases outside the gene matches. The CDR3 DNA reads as TGTGCCAGCAGTACAGGGGGTGATGAGCAGTTCTTC. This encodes CASSTGGDEQFF.

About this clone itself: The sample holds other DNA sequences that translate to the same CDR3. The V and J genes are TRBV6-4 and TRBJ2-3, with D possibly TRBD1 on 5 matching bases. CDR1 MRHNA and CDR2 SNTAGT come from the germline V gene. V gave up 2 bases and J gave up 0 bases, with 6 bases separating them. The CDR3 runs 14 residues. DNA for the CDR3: TGTGCCAGCAGTGACAGGGGTAGCACAGATACGCAGTATTTT. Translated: CASSDRGSTDTQYF.

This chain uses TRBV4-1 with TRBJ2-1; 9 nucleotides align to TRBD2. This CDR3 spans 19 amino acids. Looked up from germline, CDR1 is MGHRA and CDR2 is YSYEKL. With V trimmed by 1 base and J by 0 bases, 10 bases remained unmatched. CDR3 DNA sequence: TGCGCCAGCAGCCAAGGGGCTAGCGGGATTGTAGGCTCCTACAATGAGCAGTTCTTC. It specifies CASSQGASGIVGSYNEQFF.

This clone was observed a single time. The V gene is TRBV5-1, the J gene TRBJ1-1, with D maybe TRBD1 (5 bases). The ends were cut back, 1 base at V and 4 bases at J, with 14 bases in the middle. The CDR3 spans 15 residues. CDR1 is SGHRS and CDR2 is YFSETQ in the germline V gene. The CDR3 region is CASSLFGQGATEAFF. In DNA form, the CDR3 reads TGCGCCAGCAGCTTGTTTGGTCAGGGTGCCACTGAAGCTTTCTTT.

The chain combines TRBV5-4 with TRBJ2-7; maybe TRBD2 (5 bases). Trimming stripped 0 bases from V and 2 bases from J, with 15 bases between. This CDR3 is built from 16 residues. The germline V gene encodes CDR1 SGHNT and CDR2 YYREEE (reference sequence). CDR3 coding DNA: TGTGCCAGCAGCTTGGCACCAGGACGGAGGCCCTACGAGCAGTACTTC. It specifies CASSLAPGRRPYEQYF. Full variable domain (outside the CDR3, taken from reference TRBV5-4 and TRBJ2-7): ETGVTQSPTHLIKTRGQQVTLRCSSQSGHNTVSWYQQALGQGPQFIFQYYREEENGRGNFPPRFSGLQFPNYSSELNVNALELDDSALYLCASSLAPGRRPYEQYFGPGTRLTVT.

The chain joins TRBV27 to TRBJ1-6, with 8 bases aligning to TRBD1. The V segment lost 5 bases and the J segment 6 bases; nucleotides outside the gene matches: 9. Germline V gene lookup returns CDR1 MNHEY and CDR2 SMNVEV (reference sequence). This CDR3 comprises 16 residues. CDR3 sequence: CASSPLTGGANSPLHF. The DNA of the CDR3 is TGTGCCAGCAGTCCGCTAACAGGGGGGGCTAATTCACCCCTCCACTTT.

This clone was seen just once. DNA for the CDR3: TGTGCCAGCATAGCTAGCGGGAGTGGACGGTTCTTC. Translation: CASIASGSGRFF. The J gene is TRBJ2-1, the V gene TRBV25-1; TRBD2 matches at 10 bases. The junction had 9 bases not matched to a gene; V was cut back by 7 bases and J by 15 bases. The CDR3 is 12 residues long. Germline CDR1 is MGHDK and CDR2 is SYGVNS.

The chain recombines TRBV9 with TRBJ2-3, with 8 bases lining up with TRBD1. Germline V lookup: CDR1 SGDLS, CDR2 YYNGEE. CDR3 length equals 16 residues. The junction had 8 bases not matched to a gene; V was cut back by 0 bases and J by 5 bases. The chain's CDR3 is CASSVEGRGLEDTQYF. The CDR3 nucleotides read TGTGCCAGCAGCGTAGAGGGCAGGGGGCTAGAAGATACGCAGTATTTT.

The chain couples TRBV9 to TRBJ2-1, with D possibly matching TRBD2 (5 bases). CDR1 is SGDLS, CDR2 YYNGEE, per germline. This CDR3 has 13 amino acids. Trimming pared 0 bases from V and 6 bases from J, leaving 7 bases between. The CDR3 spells CASSVGTLNEQFF. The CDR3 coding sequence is TGTGCCAGCAGCGTAGGGACTCTCAATGAGCAGTTCTTC.

In DNA, the CDR3 is TGTGCCAGTAGTATTCCGGTGTATTATAGCAATCAGCCCCAGCATTTT. Translating it yields CASSIPVYYSNQPQHF. The J gene is TRBJ1-5, the V gene TRBV19; D ambiguous. CDR1 LNHDA and CDR2 SQIVND come from the germline V gene (reference sequence). With 3 bases removed from V and 0 bases from J, the gap between germline ends came to 12 bases. This CDR3 contains 16 residues. The full variable domain, rest sourced from reference TRBV19 and TRBJ1-5, is DGGITQSPKYLFRKEGQNVTLSCEQNLNHDAMYWYRQDPGQGLRLIYYSQIVNDFQKGDIAEGYSVSREKKESFPLTVTSAQKNPTAFYLCASSIPVYYSNQPQHFGDGTRLSIL.

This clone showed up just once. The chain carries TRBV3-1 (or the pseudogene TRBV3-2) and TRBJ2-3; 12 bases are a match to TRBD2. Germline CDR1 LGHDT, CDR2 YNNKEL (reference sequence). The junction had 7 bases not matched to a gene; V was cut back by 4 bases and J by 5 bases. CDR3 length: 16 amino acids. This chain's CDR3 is CASSRPGLAGGDTQYF. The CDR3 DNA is TGTGCCAGCAGCCGGCCGGGACTAGCGGGTGGAGATACGCAGTATTTT.